The entry that follows covers one T cell receptor (beta chain) sequence. No cognate antigen has been identified for it. No qualities accompany the bases; no much larger clone lies one base away. This entry belongs to a study of T cell responses to AZD1222 COVID-19 vaccine (dated by TCRdb to 2020 to 2022). Regarding the research as a whole: A total of around 240 trial participants underwent TCR sequencing, of whom 207 received two doses of AZD1222 and some 26 received two doses of the MenACWY control vaccine. Trial participants were enrolled by age into subgroups of 18-55, 56-69 and 70-plus years, and around 140, 26 and 57 TCR-sequenced participants, respectively, were included in these subgroups.

Results and caveats for the whole study, not just this receptor: A significant rise in spike-specific TCR breadth and depth was observed after two AZD1222 doses relative to day 0 and relative to MenACWY recipients. Participants were mostly white British, with more females than males. The authors suggested clonal diversity may have been underestimated. Because no day 14 peak-response samples were available, the repertoires could be characterized only after the peak T cell response. In the small 56-69-year group, the increase in depth fell short of significance, most likely because of low power. Conclusions about previously exposed vaccinees are limited, since just six or seven AZD1222 recipients were seropositive for SARS-CoV-2 at baseline. The vaccine-associated CD4 TCRs covered the entire spike protein, and the dominant responses fell in regions 160-218 and 743-854. Reportedly, close to half of the unique spike-specific TCRs recognized epitopes lying outside the regions that are mutated in the B.1.351 and B.1.1.7 variants.

The CDR3 regions of human TCRbeta chains were subjected to immunosequencing. The original pipeline was this. Repertoire TCRs were matched against a reference library of SARS-CoV-2-specific TCRs generated with the MIRA antigen-specificity platform. Breadth meant the fraction of unique TCRs that were SARS-CoV-2-associated, whereas depth meant the fraction of total T cells that were SARS-CoV-2-associated. Using the MIRA data, each spike-specific TCR was assigned both to the spike region to which the TCR was reactive and to a CD4 or CD8 class. Log10-transformed breadth and depth values were compared by one-way ANOVA with Sidak's multiple comparisons tests. In its TCRdb copy, this immuneACCESS table keeps in-frame sequences only and misses some clones. Where compared with another copy, unresolved V genes explain less than half of these, and the others have no known cause. That table supplies the V and J calls and clone size; D and trimming were determined from the DNA. The sample data list 150,000 to 200,000 clones, and 75% to 90% of these were observed just once. The leading ten clones occupy 3.5% to 4.5% of the sample.

The CDR3 runs 14 amino acids, cysteine and phenylalanine included. Left in the record is the CDR3 DNA by itself, 42 bases read in frame from the first base. At the junction V is shortened by 0 bases and J by 8 bases, with 11 bases in between. Via the germline V gene, CDR1 is SGHRS and CDR2 YFSETQ. Reading the label with the study, this specimen's time point is: about 28 days (+/-7) after the second vaccine dose. The sample's treatment or condition label, decoded: meningococcal conjugate vaccine given as trial control. Vaccinee samples were obtained from the UK trials COV001 and COV002, which included a single-blind randomized controlled phase 2/3 trial of AZD1222 (ChAdOx1 nCoV-19) in healthy adults. For TCRbeta chain sequencing, PBMC samples were collected from trial participants at day 0 and at day 28 after the second dose.

This sequence uses TRBV5-1 and TRBJ2-2; possibly the D gene is TRBD1, per 6 matching bases. The source was peripheral blood, collected 28 days after the second dose of the MenACWY control vaccine. The TCR originated in an adult who received the MenACWY meningococcal vaccine as a control. For the CDR3, the sequence is CASSLGNREGELFF. The nucleotide sequence is given as TGCGCCAGCAGCTTGGGCAACAGGGAAGGGGAGCTGTTTTTT.